The TCR beta chain described here comes from a study of blood T cell repertoires in COVID-19. The V gene lost 0 bases and the J gene lost 0 bases, with 15 bases spanning the gap. The length of the CDR3 is 17 residues. Germline V gene data show CDR1 as LGHDT and CDR2 as YNNKEL (reference sequence). Original processing notes: From reference gene primer amplification, estimates of nucleated cell counts were derived. Measured with immunoSEQ multiplex PCR; TCRdb has only the in-frame clones, and not every one. D and trimming come from the DNA, and the V and J calls and clone size come from that table. The data show approximately 390,000 clones, with roughly 90% seen just once and 6.5% to 7% held by the top ten.

Input material: peripheral blood. This TCR was sampled from a man aged 18-30 years with active or convalescent COVID-19. The J gene is TRBJ2-7, the V gene TRBV3-1 (or the pseudogene TRBV3-2), with D maybe TRBD2 (5 bases). This CDR3 is CASSQERIGVVSYEQYF. The CDR3, as DNA: TGTGCCAGCAGCCAAGAGAGAATCGGGGTAGTCTCCTACGAGCAGTACTTC.